What follows is one TCR beta chain and its context. The sample originates from a study of blood T cell repertoires in COVID-19. Germline V CDR1 and CDR2: MNHEY, SMNVEV (reference sequence). V shed 5 bases, J shed 5 bases, and the junction held 6 bases outside the gene matches. The CDR3 totals 15 residues. Assay used: immunoSEQ multiplex PCR; TCRdb lists only in-frame clones, some missing. Of roughly 90,000 clones listed, about 88% were seen once; the top ten hold roughly 5.4%. This chain uses TRBV27 with TRBJ2-2; TRBD1 matches 9 bases. The sequencing input was peripheral blood. This TCR derives from a woman of 80 years or more with active COVID-19. The CDR3 nucleotides read TGTGCCAGCAGTCCTGACAGGGGGAGGACCGGGGAGCTGTTTTTT. Protein: CASSPDRGRTGELFF.